This T cell receptor beta chain was recorded in a study of blood T cell repertoires in COVID-19 (dated by TCRdb to the early 2020s). For context, the study as a whole: The collaborator samples originated in the United States, Italy and Spain and spanned the acute and convalescent phases of COVID-19. Where available, HLA class I and class II types were obtained from metadata supplied by the sample provider rather than from assay-based typing. The material from the prospective study consisted of cDNA or gDNA derived from T cells, B-cell-depleted T cells, or PBMCs. Samples were obtained from the ongoing ImmuneRACE study (first 160 participants) and from 1,200 or so subjects provided by 6 global collaborators. The sample metadata nearly always contained a de-identified subject ID, COVID-19 status, age in years and sex. Subjects who had been exposed to COVID-19, were actively infected with it, or had recovered from it provided the deeply sampled blood TCRbeta repertoires that made up the dataset. The repertoires were made available in a free public database intended to serve as a resource for research on the immune response to SARS-CoV-2. Broad study findings and their caveats: The quantity of clinical and demographic metadata differed by source and by participant and was supplied without curation.

The immunoSEQ Assay, a bias-controlled multiplex PCR, was used to amplify TCRbeta CDR3 regions from genomic DNA. The original pipeline was this. The number of nucleated cells in each sample was estimated from the amplification of reference gene primers within the assay. To quantify the absolute abundance of each unique TCRbeta CDR3 rearrangement, sequence reads were collapsed and filtered. Productive Simpson clonality was computed per sample as the square root of Simpson's diversity index over productive rearrangements. TCRdb carries this immuneACCESS record with in-frame sequences only. Its versions omit some clonotypes, under half of them owing to an unresolved V gene in the studies checked, with the rest unexplained. V and J calls plus clone size are reproduced from that table; the DNA served to infer D and trimming. The sample table holds 320,000 or so clones, of which 89% were seen once. The ten largest clones add up to roughly 5.3% of the sample.

Here V drops 0 bases and J drops 4 bases, and the junction holds 15 bases not matched to any gene. The germline V gene (reference sequence) supplies CDR1 LNHDA and CDR2 SQIVND. There are 20 amino acids in the CDR3, from cysteine to phenylalanine inclusive. CDR3 DNA only is kept here, 60 bases in frame from base 1. Points on this clone: Its antigen has not been determined. There are no base qualities to consult, and no much larger clone falls within one base.

Participants in the prospective study were enrolled through a virtual design, were aged roughly 18 to 100 years, and lived in some 24 United States geographic areas. In the prospective study, cohorts were assigned on the basis of participant-reported clinical history obtained from a screening survey and a study questionnaire. For ImmuneRACE Cohort 3, a participant was defined as recovered based on two consecutive negative NP/OP PCR tests, clearance by a healthcare professional, or resolution of symptoms. In the prospective study, whole blood, serum and a nasopharyngeal or oropharyngeal swab were collected from each participant by mobile phlebotomists. Over an approximately two-month period, participants in the prospective study had the option of providing additional blood draws and questionnaires. Before DNA extraction, blood samples from the prospective study were shipped at room temperature or frozen.

The sequence links TRBV19 to TRBJ2-3; 11 bases in the junction line up with TRBD2. The clonotype originates from a man between 60 and 75 years old who had recovered from COVID-19. Sequences were obtained from PBMCs or T cells enriched from blood (not recorded which). CDR3 reads: CASSIDGPTGLAGGSDTQYF. The bases read TGTGCCAGTAGTATAGATGGGCCAACCGGGCTAGCGGGAGGATCAGATACGCAGTATTTT.